This TCR beta chain was retrieved from a study of blood T cell repertoires in COVID-19. Background on the study: The United States, Italy and Spain were the sources of the acute and convalescent COVID-19 samples. Nucleic acid was either cDNA or gDNA, and it came from T cells, B-cell-depleted T cells, or PBMCs.

Only in-frame clones appear in the TCRdb table, and some are missing; sequencing was by immunoSEQ multiplex PCR. The sample records 50,000 to 65,000 clones, roughly 90% being singletons. The CDR3 length is 11 residues. Germline V gene sequence: CDR1 SQVTM, CDR2 ANQGSEA. V lost 6 bases and J 6 bases, leaving 9 bases between the germline ends. The Seattle patients joined while their infection was active and were tracked longitudinally afterward. J is TRBJ2-1 and V is TRBV29-1; D is possibly TRBD2 (7 bases). Sequencing was carried out using peripheral blood. The TCR sequence derives from a woman older than 75 with COVID-19, enrolled during active disease. Here the CDR3 DNA reads TGCAGCGTGGGGGGGCCCAATGAGCAGTTCTTC. It specifies CSVGGPNEQFF.